This T cell receptor beta chain was sequenced during a study of blood T cells in healthy people across ages. A second roughly 6 to 11 cycle PCR used barcoded and J-beta primers. TCRdb analysed the 5' RACE reads with MiXCR anew, one entry per CDR3 protein. The sample holds around 990,000 distinct CDR3 sequences, roughly 24% seen once. The V end lost 1 base, the J end lost 1 base, and 18 bases lay between the germline ends. CDR3 length: 18 amino acids. Germline V gene sequence: CDR1 MNHNS, CDR2 SASEGT. In the case of this clonotype: The antigen is not known.

Study-level points and caveats: Compared with aged donors, long-lived donors showed fewer expanded clones, suggesting selection. What prevented conclusive comparison of naive and antigen-experienced cells was that PBMCs were unsorted.

This same sample was also taken into another study, of T cells of mothers and their children. That paper notes: Random nucleotides (2-4) and sample barcodes were added by the M1S primer used in the second PCR.

The chain couples TRBV6-1 to TRBJ2-3; D possibly matches TRBD1 or TRBD2 (5 bases each). The origin of this receptor is a girl aged 2-10 years in good health. The sequencing sample was made of blood. The CDR3 here is CASSEGRTWGAGTDTQYF. DNA of the CDR3: TGTGCCAGCAGTGAAGGGCGGACATGGGGAGCGGGCACAGATACGCAGTATTTT.